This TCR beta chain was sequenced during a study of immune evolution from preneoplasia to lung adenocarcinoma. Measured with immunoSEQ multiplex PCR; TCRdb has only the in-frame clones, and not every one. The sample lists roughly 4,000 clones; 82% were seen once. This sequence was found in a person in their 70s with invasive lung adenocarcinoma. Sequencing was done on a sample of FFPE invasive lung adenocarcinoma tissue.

The CDR3 coding sequence is TGTGCCAGCAGCGTAGAGGCGGGAGGGCCGTACGAGCAGTACTTC. This gives the protein CASSVEAGGPYEQYF. This sequence joins TRBV9 and TRBJ2-7; 9 bases line up with TRBD2. With 0 bases clipped from V and 4 bases from J, the junction kept 5 bases outside the gene matches. The CDR3 runs to 15 residues. CDR1 and CDR2 from the germline V gene are SGDLS and YYNGEE.